One T cell receptor beta chain is described in this entry. The antigen is undetermined. The data were taken from a study of shared clonotypes between healthy human individuals. General study findings and limits: Clonotype sharing among donors was expected to depend on sequencing depth.

V lost 4 bases and J 7 bases, leaving 14 bases between the germline ends. The CDR3 consists of 14 residues. CDR1 is SGDLS, CDR2 YYNGEE, per germline. The assay was immunoSEQ multiplex PCR, and TCRdb's table has in-frame clones only and misses some. Here the sample spans some 2,500,000 clones, approximately 93% being singletons. This TCR was sampled from a man younger than 35 in good health. Some clones in this sample may be carry-over from other donors' samples. The chain joins TRBV9 to TRBJ1-4; D remains ambiguous. The sequencing input was naive CD4+ T cells from PBMCs. As for subset: CD45RA+ positively selected. Here the CDR3 reads CASSPSGLGEKLFF. CDR3 sequence (DNA): TGTGCCAGCAGCCCTTCGGGCCTGGGTGAAAAACTGTTTTTT.